This T cell receptor beta chain was recovered during a study of tissue T cells after allogeneic stem cell transplantation. On the study more broadly: Pathologist review favored tissue samples showing histologically apparent lymphocytes. General study findings and limits: Across patients, clones rarely overlapped, yet motif clusters were shared tissue-specifically.

TCRbeta CDR3 was sequenced at survey depth with template counts. Some clones are missing from TCRdb's copy, which holds only in-frame ones; the method was immunoSEQ multiplex PCR. The sample consists of about 10,000 clones, roughly 60% of them appearing once. Comment on this clone: Its antigen is as yet unknown.

Autopsy tissues included GI tract, liver, skin and lymphoid organs. Germline-derived CDR1 and CDR2 are SGHNT and YYREEE (reference sequence). With 4 bases clipped from V and 4 bases from J, the junction kept 11 bases outside the gene matches. There are 16 residues in the CDR3. The TCR was taken from a woman aged 18-55 years with breast cancer. The material was tissue from the jejunum, obtained at autopsy. The rearrangement links TRBV5-4 to TRBJ2-5, with 9 bases aligning to TRBD2. This chain's CDR3 is CASSGSGGGALETQYF. In nucleotides, the CDR3 is TGTGCCAGCAGCGGGTCTGGCGGGGGGGCCTTAGAGACCCAGTACTTC.